The sequence of this TCR beta chain was determined in a study of blood T cell repertoires in COVID-19. Profiled with immunoSEQ multiplex PCR; TCRdb holds only in-frame clones, not every one. The sample gives a few hundred thousand clones, more than 75% of which show up once; about 0.93% is in the top ten. CDR3 length equals 11 residues. Germline V lookup: CDR1 MDHEN, CDR2 SYDVKM. In the case of this clone: A read error may account for a junction end that differs from germline.

The TCR sequence derives from a man between 40 and 49 years old with acute or convalescent COVID-19. The sample consisted of peripheral blood. V is TRBV28 and J is TRBJ1-1; 7 positions agree with TRBD1. The CDR3 is CASRSDRDLSF. The CDR3 coding sequence is TGTGCCAGCAGGTCAGACAGGGACCTCTCCTTT.